This T cell receptor beta chain derives from a study of identical twins (dated by TCRdb to the mid-2010s). Some background on the complete study: To test whether fetal clonotypes persist, this study deep-sequenced TCR alpha and beta repertoires from monozygotic twins, from unrelated adults of various ages, and from cord blood. To rule out contamination, replicate twin experiments were performed at different times with different library preparation protocols. On the study overall, not on this receptor specifically: Compared with coincidental sharing between unrelated individuals, out-of-frame TCR alpha sequences shared between twins showed an excess of sequences with low generation probability. Invariant T cells such as MAIT and iNKT could partly confound zero-insertion analyses, though diverse VJ usage argued against this for most clonotypes. Abundant cord blood beta clonotypes carried fewer insertions; young adult naive repertoires showed a weaker similar trend, while memory repertoires showed none. Out-of-frame TCR alpha sharing in monozygotic twins was systematically underestimated by recombination models, whereas sharing between unrelated individuals was in agreement with the recombination models. In beta out-of-frame sequences, excess twin sharing was weaker, because having fewer shared sequences lowered the signal-to-noise ratio. Because the same donors could not be followed over many years, conclusions were based on cross-sectional statistical analysis.

The library came from 5' RACE. Sequencing was performed on an Illumina HiSeq 2000. Template switching introduced a universal primer binding site; the final cDNA contained a unique molecular identifier, enabling accurate counting of TCR cDNA molecules. Specific primers in the conserved constant-segment region were used to synthesize first-strand cDNA for TCR alpha and beta chains. To control for contamination, every cDNA library was double barcoded, receiving both a SMART-Mk sample barcode and Illumina barcodes. Two successive PCR steps introduced TruSeq adapter sequences along with Illumina sample barcodes. The TCR alpha and beta cDNA libraries were sequenced on the Illumina HiSeq platform using custom primers. From the authors' description of their analysis: Unique molecular identifiers were extracted from raw reads with MiGEC, and CDR3 positions were determined with MiXCR. Recombination models were inferred per individual with the repgenHMM and IGoR tools using an EM algorithm. The tcR package in R was used for shared clonotype analysis, with sharing normalized by the product of cloneset sizes. Out-of-frame nonproductive sequences were analyzed to study raw recombination free of thymic and clonal selection effects. TCRdb passed the public sequencing reads through fastp at Q25 and MiXCR, retaining productive beta sequences. Identical CDR3 proteins give one entry, which carries the most common genes and DNA. The V and J calls and clone size are TCRdb's, not the authors'. Within this sample are approximately 220,000 distinct CDR3 sequences, with around 6.8% of them counted one time only. The ten largest clones capture less than 2% of the sample.

Every donor was a healthy Caucasian. Three pairs of female monozygotic twins, all aged about 18 to 30 years, were included in the twin cohort. Using Miltenyi CD45RO+ enrichment and human naive T-cell isolation kits, memory (CD45RO+) and naive T cells were isolated from PBMC. This clonotype occurred many times. Its antigen remains unidentified. No quality values exist for individual bases; no much larger clone is one base distant. These data were likewise used in another study, on yellow fever vaccine responses in identical twins. As that second study puts it: According to the authors, in identical twins the way T cells responded to vaccination appeared partly convergent and partly personalized. In the study, vaccine-responding T cell clones were precisely tracked in identical twins.

The sequence was obtained from a woman aged 18 to 35 in good health. Sequences were obtained from memory (CD45RO+) T cells sorted from blood. What this sample's cell subset or site label stands for: CD45RO+ enriched T cells.

The base sequence is TGTGCCAGCAAGAGGAACACCGGGGAGCTGTTTTTT. The translation is CASKRNTGELFF. The chain links TRBV27 with TRBJ2-2; the D gene identity is not certain. CDR1 MNHEY and CDR2 SMNVEV were looked up in the germline V gene (reference sequence). Spanning cysteine to phenylalanine, the CDR3 consists of 12 amino acids. CDR3 DNA only is kept here, 36 bases in frame from base 1. V and J are truncated by 7 bases and 1 base respectively, leaving an intervening sequence of 4 bases.